This is a list of T cell receptor beta chains from one sample in a study of T cells in Graves' hyperthyroidism and ophthalmopathy. TCRdb re-analysed the multiplex PCR reads in MiXCR, keeping a single row per CDR3 protein. The table records about 53,000 distinct CDR3 sequences, 49% of them present only once. Sequencing was done on a sample of blood. These receptors all stem from a woman in her twenties or thirties with Graves' ophthalmopathy. The CDR3 runs from the conserved cysteine through the conserved F or W. Each record gives: clone size, D gene, V gene, J gene, CDR3 protein, CDR3 DNA. D genes are given only for firm matches. Clone size is given for some rows only: seen once, a few or many times, or a class if the clone is expanded.

few,.,TRBV28,TRBJ2-1,CASGTPVSSSNEQFF,TGTGCCAGCGGTACCCCGGTTTCCTCTTCCAATGAGCAGTTCTTC
.,.,TRBV19,TRBJ2-2,CASSPQDLTGELFF,TGTGCCAGTAGCCCTCAGGACCTGACCGGGGAGCTGTTTTTT
.,TRBD2,TRBV27,TRBJ2-5,CASSLELAGETQYF,TGTGCCAGCAGTTTAGAACTAGCGGGAGAGACCCAGTACTTC
many,.,TRBV6-1,TRBJ1-6,CASSEGGENSPLHF,TGTGCCAGCAGTGAGGGGGGGGAAAATTCACCCCTCCACTTT
few,.,TRBV25-1,TRBJ1-2,CASSGDRGANYGYTF,TGTGCCAGCAGTGGGGACCGGGGCGCTAACTATGGCTACACCTTC
many,TRBD2,TRBV7-2,TRBJ2-7,CASSLTSGPYEQYF,TGTGCCAGCAGCTTAACTAGCGGGCCCTACGAGCAGTACTTC
.,TRBD2,TRBV15,TRBJ2-1,CATSGIAGAYNEQFF,TGTGCCACCAGCGGAATAGCGGGAGCATACAATGAGCAGTTCTTC
many,.,TRBV30,TRBJ2-5,CAWSVLGGGETQYF,TGTGCCTGGAGTGTACTTGGGGGCGGAGAGACCCAGTACTTC
.,.,TRBV7-3,TRBJ2-7,CASSFHGAANEQYF,TGTGCCAGCAGCTTTCATGGGGCTGCGAACGAGCAGTACTTC
many,.,TRBV4-2,TRBJ2-6,CASSQDNGFGANVLTF,TGTGCCAGCAGCCAAGATAACGGGTTCGGGGCCAACGTCCTGACTTTC
few,TRBD1,TRBV9,TRBJ2-7,CASSVGTAYEQYF,TGTGCCAGCAGCGTTGGGACAGCTTACGAGCAGTACTTC
.,TRBD2,TRBV7-9,TRBJ2-3,CASSLEGTSADTQYF,TGTGCCAGCAGCTTGGAAGGGACTAGCGCAGATACGCAGTATTTT
.,TRBD1,TRBV5-6,TRBJ1-2,CASSFQGDSYGYTF,TGTGCCAGCAGCTTTCAGGGGGACAGCTATGGCTACACCTTC
many,.,TRBV11-3,TRBJ2-3,CASSLEEHHTQYF,TGTGCCAGCAGCTTAGAGGAACACCATACGCAGTATTTT
.,TRBD1,TRBV19,TRBJ2-7,CASSTTGGMSSYEQYF,TGTGCCAGTAGTACGACAGGGGGCATGAGCTCCTACGAGCAGTACTTC
.,.,TRBV2,TRBJ2-5,CASSEGQVNTGELFFGETQYF,.
many,.,TRBV3-1,TRBJ1-6,CASSHKARNSPLHF,TGTGCCAGCAGCCACAAGGCCCGTAATTCACCCCTCCACTTT
.,TRBD1,TRBV20-1,TRBJ2-5,CSASSSGQGPQETQYF,TGCAGTGCTAGCAGTTCGGGACAGGGCCCCCAAGAGACCCAGTACTTC
many,.,TRBV9,TRBJ2-2,CASSERPGLFTGELFF,TGTGCCAGCAGCGAACGCCCGGGACTCTTCACCGGGGAGCTGTTTTTT
many,.,TRBV9,TRBJ1-3,CASSVAGDGGNTIYF,TGTGCCAGCAGCGTAGCTGGGGACGGAGGAAACACCATATATTTT
many,TRBD1,TRBV10-1,TRBJ2-1,CASSEAGGTGWEQFF,TGCGCCAGCAGTGAGGCAGGGGGCACCGGGTGGGAGCAGTTCTTC
.,.,TRBV15,TRBJ1-6,CATSSLMDSPLHF,TGTGCCACCAGCAGCTTGATGGATTCACCCCTCCACTTT
many,.,TRBV6-1,TRBJ2-7,CASSAYGYEQYF,TGTGCCAGCAGTGCCTATGGTTACGAGCAGTACTTC
.,TRBD2,TRBV20-1,TRBJ2-3,CSALLATSTDTQYF,TGCAGTGCCTTACTAGCGACGAGCACAGATACGCAGTATTTT
many,TRBD1,TRBV6-5,TRBJ1-6,CASRRTGEISPLHF,TGTGCCAGCAGGCGGACAGGGGAAATCTCACCCCTCCACTTT
.,TRBD1,TRBV6-1,TRBJ2-7,CASRPPPRTGLVEQYF,TGTGCCAGCAGGCCACCACCTCGGACAGGGTTGGTCGAGCAGTACTTC
.,.,TRBV20-1,TRBJ2-7,CSAPPGAGEFEQYF,TGCAGTGCTCCCCCTGGGGCAGGGGAGTTCGAGCAGTACTTC
.,.,TRBV11-3,TRBJ1-4,CASSLTGGLNEKLFF,TGTGCCAGCAGCTTAACGGGGGGCCTTAATGAAAAACTGTTTTTT
.,TRBD1,TRBV10-1,TRBJ2-2,CASVEWNRGRTGELFF,TGCGCCAGCGTTGAATGGAACAGGGGTCGGACCGGGGAGCTGTTTTTT
.,TRBD2,TRBV5-4,TRBJ2-3,CVSSSKTSGITDTQYF,TGTGTCAGCAGTTCTAAGACTAGCGGGATCACAGATACGCAGTATTTT
once,.,TRBV6-1,TRBJ1-2,CASSEGLGTREGYTF,TGTGCCAGCAGTGAAGGCTTGGGAACGAGGGAGGGCTACACCTTC
.,.,TRBV5-1,TRBJ1-5,CASNIRGADTQHF,TGCGCCAGCAACATCCGGGGCGCAGATACGCAGCATTTT
.,.,TRBV10-3,TRBJ2-7,CAIRQTDPKQYF,TGTGCCATCAGACAGACGGATCCCAAGCAGTACTTC
.,.,TRBV6-4,TRBJ1-6,CASSTGRGNSPLHF,TGCGCCAGCAGCACGGGACGGGGAAATTCACCCCTCCACTTT